This T cell receptor (beta chain) was sequenced for a study of blood T cell repertoires in COVID-19. The overall study: From the United States, Italy and Spain came samples of acute and convalescent COVID-19. PBMCs, B-cell-depleted T cells, or T cells provided the cDNA or gDNA that made up the material.

Assay: immunoSEQ multiplex PCR; the TCRdb copy retains only in-frame clones and omits some. The data contain about 180,000 clones, roughly nine tenths of them seen just once; the ten biggest clones take up 2% to 2.5%. The cohort comprised adults aged 18 to 89 years residing in some 24 US areas. Clinical histories supplied by participants themselves formed the basis of cohort assignment. This clone was counted a single time. The same CDR3 arises from other DNA sequences in this sample as well. J was trimmed by 1 base and V by 4 bases; bases with no gene match: 4. The CDR3 totals 15 residues. The V gene's germline CDR1 is MGHRA and CDR2 YSYEKL.

The sequenced sample consisted of PBMCs or T cells enriched from blood (not recorded which). The chain joins TRBV4-1 to TRBJ2-7; 10 nucleotides align to TRBD1. This receptor was identified in a middle-aged woman with acute COVID-19. Written as DNA, the CDR3 is TGCGCCAGCAGCCCAGGACAGGGGGGGTCCTACGAGCAGTACTTC. It translates to CASSPGQGGSYEQYF.